The text below deals with one T cell receptor beta chain. A second roughly 6 to 11 cycle PCR used barcoded and J-beta primers. Every sample gave at least 2.5 million paired-end reads containing CDR3. TCRdb ran MiXCR on the 5' RACE reads and lists one entry per CDR3 protein. There are approximately 690,000 distinct CDR3 sequences in the sample; 58% occur only once, and 30% to 40% lies in the top ten. The CDR3 is 13 amino acids. Germline assignment: CDR1 SQVTM and CDR2 ANQGSEA. J gave up 12 bases and V 1 base, and 9 bases lay outside the gene matches. This specimen belongs to a study of blood T cells in healthy people across ages. About the study: About one barcoded beta molecule per two T cells was captured by template switching.

Every sample gave at least 5.5 micrograms of total RNA when it was extracted. The TCR sequence derives from a man aged 55-75 years in good health. Sequenced material: blood. This sequence joins TRBV29-1 and TRBJ2-5; 9 bases line up with TRBD2. CDR3 nucleotides: TGCAGCGTTGAAGGGACTAGCGTCCCCATCAAGTACTTC. The encoded protein is CSVEGTSVPIKYF.